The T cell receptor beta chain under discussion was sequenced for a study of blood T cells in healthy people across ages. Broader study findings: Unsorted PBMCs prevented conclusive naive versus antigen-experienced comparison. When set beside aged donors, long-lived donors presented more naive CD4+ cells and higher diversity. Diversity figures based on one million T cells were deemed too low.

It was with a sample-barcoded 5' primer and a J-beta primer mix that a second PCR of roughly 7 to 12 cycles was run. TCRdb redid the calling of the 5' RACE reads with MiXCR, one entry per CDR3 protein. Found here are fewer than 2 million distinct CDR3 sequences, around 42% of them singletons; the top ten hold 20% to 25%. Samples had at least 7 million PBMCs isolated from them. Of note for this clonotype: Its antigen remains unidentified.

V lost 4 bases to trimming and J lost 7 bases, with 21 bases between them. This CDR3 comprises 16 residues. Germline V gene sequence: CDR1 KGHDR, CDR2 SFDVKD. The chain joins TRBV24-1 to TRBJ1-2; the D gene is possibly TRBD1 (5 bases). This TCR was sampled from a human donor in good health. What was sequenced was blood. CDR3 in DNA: TGTGCCACCAGTGACCCCGGCCGGGGAGGGGTGAGTGGCTACACCTTC. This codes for CATSDPGRGGVSGYTF.